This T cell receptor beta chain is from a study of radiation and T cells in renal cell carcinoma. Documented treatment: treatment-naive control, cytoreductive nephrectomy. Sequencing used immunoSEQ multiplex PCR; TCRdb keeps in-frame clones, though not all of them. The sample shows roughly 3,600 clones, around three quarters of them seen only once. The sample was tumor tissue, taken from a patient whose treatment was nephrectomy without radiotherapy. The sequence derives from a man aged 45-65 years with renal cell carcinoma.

The CDR3 bases are TGTGCCAGCAGCCTCCAGGGAGGAGACACTGAAGCTTTCTTT. It encodes CASSLQGGDTEAFF. The chain carries TRBV4-2 and TRBJ1-1; TRBD1 is a possible D gene (5 bases). V lost 4 bases, J lost 3 bases, and 12 bases lay in between. CDR1 is LGHNA, CDR2 YNFKEQ, per germline. This CDR3 has 14 residues.